This T cell receptor (beta chain) is from a study of blood T cell repertoires in COVID-19. For the study at large: Some COVID-19 samples were acute and others convalescent; all came from the United States, Italy and Spain. In each case, the material was cDNA or gDNA derived from T cells, B-cell-depleted T cells, or PBMCs.

In the authors' methods: The assay estimated nucleated cells by amplifying reference gene primers. Profiling relied on immunoSEQ multiplex PCR, and the TCRdb table lists in-frame clones only, not all of them. That table furnishes V, J and clone size, whereas the DNA furnished D and trimming. The table lists over 200,000 clones, around 83% of them singletons. Germline CDR1 MNHNS, CDR2 SASEGT. The junction had 2 bases not matched to a gene; V was cut back by 1 base and J by 4 bases. The CDR3 consists of 14 residues. Material: peripheral blood. The clonotype was recovered from a man older than 75 with acute or convalescent COVID-19. The J gene is TRBJ1-2, the V gene TRBV6-1; TRBD1 aligns across 8 bases. CDR3 DNA: TGTGCCAGCAGTGAAGACGGGACAGGCTATGGCTACACCTTC. It is translated as CASSEDGTGYGYTF.